This TCR beta chain is from a study of breast tumors, draining lymph nodes, adjacent tissues. General study findings and limits: Tumor repertoires ranked between lymph nodes and nontumor tissue in diversity, with V and J gene preferences. The lymph node origin of tumor T cells was framed as consistent with a hypothesis, not demonstrated.

Axillary draining lymph nodes of breast cancer patients supplied the node samples. V was clipped by 1 base and J by 6 bases, with 13 bases between them. Germline V gene data show CDR1 as SGHNT and CDR2 as YENEEA. The CDR3 contains 14 residues. One entry per CDR3 protein results from TCRdb running MiXCR on the multiplex PCR reads. The table records 150,000 to 200,000 distinct CDR3 sequences, around a third of them present only once. Note on this clonotype: The antigen remains undetermined.

The V and J genes are TRBV11-3 and TRBJ2-7, with D perhaps matching TRBD1 (6 bases). Sequencing input: axillary lymph node tissue. This receptor was taken from a female donor with breast cancer. Some clones in this sample may be carry-over from other donors' samples. This CDR3 reads CASSLGTPGAEQYF. The CDR3 region has the DNA TGTGCCAGCAGCTTAGGTACCCCAGGGGCCGAGCAGTACTTC. Filled out from reference TRBV11-3 and TRBJ2-7, the complete variable domain reads EAGVVQSPRYKIIEKKQPVAFWCNPISGHNTLYWYLQNLGQGPELLIRYENEEAVDDSQLPKDRFSAERLKGVDSTLKIQPAELGDSAVYLCASSLGTPGAEQYFGPGTRLTVT.